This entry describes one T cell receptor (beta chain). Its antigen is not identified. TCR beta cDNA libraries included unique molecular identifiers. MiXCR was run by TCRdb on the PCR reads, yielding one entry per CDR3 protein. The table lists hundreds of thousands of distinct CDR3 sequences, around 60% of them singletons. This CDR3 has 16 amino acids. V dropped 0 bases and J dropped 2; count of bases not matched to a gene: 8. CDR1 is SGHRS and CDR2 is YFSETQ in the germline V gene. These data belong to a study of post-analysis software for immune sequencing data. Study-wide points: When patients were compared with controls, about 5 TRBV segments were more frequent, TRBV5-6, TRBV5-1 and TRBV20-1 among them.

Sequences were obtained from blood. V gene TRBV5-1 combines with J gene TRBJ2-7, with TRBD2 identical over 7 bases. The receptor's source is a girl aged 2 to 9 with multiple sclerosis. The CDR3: CASSLAGLADPYEQYF. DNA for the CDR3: TGCGCCAGCAGCTTGGCCGGGCTAGCGGACCCCTACGAGCAGTACTTC.